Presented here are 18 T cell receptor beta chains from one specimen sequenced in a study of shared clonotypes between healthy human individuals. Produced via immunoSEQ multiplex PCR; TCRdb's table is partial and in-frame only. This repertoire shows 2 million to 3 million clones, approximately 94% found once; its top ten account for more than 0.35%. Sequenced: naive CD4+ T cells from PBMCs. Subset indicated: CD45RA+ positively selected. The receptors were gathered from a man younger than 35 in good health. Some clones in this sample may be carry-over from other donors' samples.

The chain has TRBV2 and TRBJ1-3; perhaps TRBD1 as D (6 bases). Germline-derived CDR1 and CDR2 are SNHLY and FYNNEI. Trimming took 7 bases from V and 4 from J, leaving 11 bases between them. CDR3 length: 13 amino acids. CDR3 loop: CASNQGYGNTIYF. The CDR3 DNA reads TGTGCCAGCAACCAGGGGTACGGAAACACCATATATTTT.

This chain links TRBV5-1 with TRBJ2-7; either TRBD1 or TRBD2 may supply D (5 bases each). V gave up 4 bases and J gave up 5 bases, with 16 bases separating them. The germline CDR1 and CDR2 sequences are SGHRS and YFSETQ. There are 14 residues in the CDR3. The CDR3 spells CASSRQAGTDEQYF. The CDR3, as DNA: TGCGCCAGCAGCCGGCAGGCAGGGACGGACGAGCAGTACTTC.

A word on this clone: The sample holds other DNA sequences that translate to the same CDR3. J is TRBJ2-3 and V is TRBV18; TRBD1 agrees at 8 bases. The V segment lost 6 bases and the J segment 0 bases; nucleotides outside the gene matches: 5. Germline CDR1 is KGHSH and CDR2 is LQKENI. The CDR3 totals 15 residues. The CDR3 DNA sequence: TGTGCCAGCTCCCCAGGGGGCCGAAGCACAGATACGCAGTATTTT. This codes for CASSPGGRSTDTQYF.

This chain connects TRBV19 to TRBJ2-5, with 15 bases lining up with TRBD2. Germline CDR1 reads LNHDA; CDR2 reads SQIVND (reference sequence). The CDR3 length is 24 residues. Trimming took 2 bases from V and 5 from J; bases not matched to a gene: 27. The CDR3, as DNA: TGTGCCAGTAGTATAAGGGGGGGCGGACTGCCAGGACTAGCGGGAGGGCCCTCTCGGGAGACCCAGTACTTC. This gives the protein CASSIRGGGLPGLAGGPSRETQYF.

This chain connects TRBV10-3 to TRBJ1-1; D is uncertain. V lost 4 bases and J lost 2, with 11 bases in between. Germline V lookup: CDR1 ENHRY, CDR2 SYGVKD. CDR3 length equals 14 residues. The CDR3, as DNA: TGTGCCATCAGTGTTGGAGACTTAAACACTGAAGCTTTCTTT. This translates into CAISVGDLNTEAFF.

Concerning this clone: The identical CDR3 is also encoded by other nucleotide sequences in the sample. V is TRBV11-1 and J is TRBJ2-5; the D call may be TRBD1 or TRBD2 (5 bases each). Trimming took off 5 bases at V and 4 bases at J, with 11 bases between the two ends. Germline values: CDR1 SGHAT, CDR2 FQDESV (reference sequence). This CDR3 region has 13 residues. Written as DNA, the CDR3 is TGTGCCAGCAGCCCCGGGACGGGAGAGACCCAGTACTTC. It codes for CASSPGTGETQYF.

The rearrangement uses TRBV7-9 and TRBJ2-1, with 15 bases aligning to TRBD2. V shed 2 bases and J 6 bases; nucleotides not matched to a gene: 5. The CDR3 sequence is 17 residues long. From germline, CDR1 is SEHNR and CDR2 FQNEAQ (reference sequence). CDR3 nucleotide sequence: TGTGCCAGCAGCTTATTTGGACTAGCGGGAGGGGTCAATGAGCAGTTCTTC. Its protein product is CASSLFGLAGGVNEQFF.

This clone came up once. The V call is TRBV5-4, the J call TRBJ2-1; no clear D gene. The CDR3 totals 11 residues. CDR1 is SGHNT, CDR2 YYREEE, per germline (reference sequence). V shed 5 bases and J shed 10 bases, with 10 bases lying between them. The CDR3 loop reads CASSGLSEQFF. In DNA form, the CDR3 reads TGTGCCAGCAGTGGGTTATCGGAGCAGTTCTTC.

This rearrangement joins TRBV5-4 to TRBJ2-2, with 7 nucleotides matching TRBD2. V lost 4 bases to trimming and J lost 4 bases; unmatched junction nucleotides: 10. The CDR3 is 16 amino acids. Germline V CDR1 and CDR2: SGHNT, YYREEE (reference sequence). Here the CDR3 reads CASSQKDPGGTGELFF. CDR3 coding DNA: TGTGCCAGCAGCCAAAAGGACCCGGGAGGCACCGGGGAGCTGTTTTTT.

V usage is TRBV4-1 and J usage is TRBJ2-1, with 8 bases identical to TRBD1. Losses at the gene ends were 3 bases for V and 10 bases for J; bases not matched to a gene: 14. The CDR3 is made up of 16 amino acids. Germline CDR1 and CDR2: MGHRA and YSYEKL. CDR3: CASSHRRGDRQREQFF. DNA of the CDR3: TGCGCCAGCAGCCATCGGCGCGGGGACAGGCAGAGGGAGCAGTTCTTC.

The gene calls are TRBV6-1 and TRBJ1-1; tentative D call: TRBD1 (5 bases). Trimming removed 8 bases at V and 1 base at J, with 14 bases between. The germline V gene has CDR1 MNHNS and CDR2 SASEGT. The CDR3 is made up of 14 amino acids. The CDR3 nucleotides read TGTGCCAGCTGCCCTCCTGGGGGGAACACTGAAGCTTTCTTT. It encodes CASCPPGGNTEAFF.

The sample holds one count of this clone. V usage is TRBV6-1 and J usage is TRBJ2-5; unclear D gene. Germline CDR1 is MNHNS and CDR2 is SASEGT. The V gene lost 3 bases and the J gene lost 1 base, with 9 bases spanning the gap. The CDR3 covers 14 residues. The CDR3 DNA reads TGTGCCAGCAGTGAGACGATTTCCCAAGAGACCCAGTACTTC. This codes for CASSETISQETQYF.

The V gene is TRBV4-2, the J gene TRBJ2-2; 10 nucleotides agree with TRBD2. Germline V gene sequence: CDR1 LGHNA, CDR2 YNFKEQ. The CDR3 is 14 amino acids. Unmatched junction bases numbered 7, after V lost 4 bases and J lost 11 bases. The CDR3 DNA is TGTGCCAGCAGCCCTAGCGGGAGATTCGGAGAGCTGTTTTTT. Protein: CASSPSGRFGELFF.

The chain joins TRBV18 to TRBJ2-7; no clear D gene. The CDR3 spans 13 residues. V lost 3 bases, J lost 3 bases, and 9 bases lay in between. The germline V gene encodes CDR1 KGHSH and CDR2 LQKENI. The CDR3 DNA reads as TGTGCCAGCTCACCCCAGGCACACTACGAGCAGTACTTC. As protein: CASSPQAHYEQYF.

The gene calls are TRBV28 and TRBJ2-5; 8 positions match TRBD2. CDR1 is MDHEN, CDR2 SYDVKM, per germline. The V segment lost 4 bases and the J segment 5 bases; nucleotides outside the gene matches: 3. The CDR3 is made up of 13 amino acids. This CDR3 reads CASSYSGTETQYF. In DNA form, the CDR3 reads TGTGCCAGCAGTTATAGCGGGACTGAGACCCAGTACTTC. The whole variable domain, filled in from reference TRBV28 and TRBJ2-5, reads DVKVTQSSRYLVKRTGEKVFLECVQDMDHENMFWYRQDPGLGLRLIYFSYDVKMKEKGDIPEGYSVSREKKERFSLILESASTNQTSMYLCASSYSGTETQYFGPGTRLLVL.

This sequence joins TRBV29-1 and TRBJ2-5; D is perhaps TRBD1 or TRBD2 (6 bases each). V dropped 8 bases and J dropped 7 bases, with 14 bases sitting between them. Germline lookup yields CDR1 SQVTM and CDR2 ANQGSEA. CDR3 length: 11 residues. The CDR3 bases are TGCAGCTACAGGGAGGAGGGGACCCAGTACTTC. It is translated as CSYREEGTQYF.

The CDR3 bases are TGCGCCAGCAGCTCACTAGCGGAATACCAAGAGACCCAGTACTTC. It translates to CASSSLAEYQETQYF. The V gene is TRBV5-1, the J gene TRBJ2-5; 8 bases match TRBD2. Germline V CDR1 and CDR2: SGHRS, YFSETQ. J was trimmed by 0 bases and V by 3 bases; bases with no gene match: 4. This CDR3 has 15 amino acids.

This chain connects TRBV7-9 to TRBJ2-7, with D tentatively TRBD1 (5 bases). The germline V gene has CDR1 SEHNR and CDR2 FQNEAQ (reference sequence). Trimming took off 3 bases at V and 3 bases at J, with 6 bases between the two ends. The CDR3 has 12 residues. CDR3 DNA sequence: TGTGCCAGCAGCTTGACAGTCTACGAGCAGTACTTC. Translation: CASSLTVYEQYF. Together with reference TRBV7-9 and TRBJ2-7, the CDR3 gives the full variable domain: DTGVSQNPRHKITKRGQNVTFRCDPISEHNRLYWYRQTLGQGPEFLTYFQNEAQLEKSRLLSDRFSAERPKGSFSTLEIQRTEQGDSAMYLCASSLTVYEQYFGPGTRLTVT.